This paragraph covers one T cell receptor beta chain sequence. The germline V gene has CDR1 WSHSY and CDR2 SAAADI. The V segment lost 3 bases and the J segment 6 bases; nucleotides outside the gene matches: 10. The CDR3 has 16 amino acids. This sample was included in a study of blood T cell repertoires in COVID-19. Study at large: Acute-phase and convalescent COVID-19 samples originated in the United States, Italy and Spain. Sources were T cells, B-cell-depleted T cells, or PBMCs; the material itself was cDNA or gDNA.

Original analysis: Estimated nucleated cell counts came from reference gene primer amplification. The protocol was immunoSEQ multiplex PCR, while the TCRdb copy is restricted to in-frame clones and leaves out a portion. V, J and clone size are those of that table, while D and trimming were read from the DNA. The data contain tens of thousands of clones, about 82% of them singletons. The chain uses TRBV10-2 and TRBJ2-7; 11 nucleotides agree with TRBD2. Sequencing was done on a sample of peripheral blood. This sequence was found in a woman aged 55-70 years with acute or convalescent COVID-19. The CDR3 DNA follows: TGCGCCAGCAGTGAAGTGCCGGGACTAGCGGTTAGCGAGCAGTACTTC. Translation gives CASSEVPGLAVSEQYF.